The 15 T cell receptor beta chains below come from one sample, sequenced in a study of T cell changes during pregnancy in multiple sclerosis. Assay: immunoSEQ multiplex PCR; the TCRdb copy retains only in-frame clones and omits some. This table holds roughly 40,000 clones, around 90% found once. The sample in question was CD8+ T cells from peripheral blood mononuclear cells, obtained before pregnancy. The receptors were gathered from a female donor with multiple sclerosis, enrolled in a pregnancy study.

A remark on this clone: At the DNA level, this CDR3 is encoded by other sequences in the same sample as well. The chain joins TRBV28 to TRBJ2-3; D unresolved. Between the trimmed V and J ends, which lost 6 bases and 2 bases, there was a span of 3 bases. The CDR3 is 11 residues long. In germline, CDR1 is MDHEN, CDR2 SYDVKM. The CDR3 loop reads CASSFTDTQYF. CDR3 in DNA: TGTGCCAGCAGCTTCACAGATACGCAGTATTTT.

The chain recombines TRBV15 with TRBJ2-7; D not resolved. V lost 5 bases and J lost 2, with 7 bases in between. CDR1 is LNHNV, CDR2 YYDKDF, per germline (reference sequence). The CDR3 loop spans 12 amino acids. The CDR3 spells CATSPGTYEQYF. The CDR3 region has the DNA TGTGCCACCAGCCCAGGAACCTACGAGCAGTACTTC.

This chain uses TRBV13 with TRBJ1-1, with D hard to call. The CDR3 is 12 residues long. Germline-derived CDR1 and CDR2 are PRHDT and FYEKMQ (reference sequence). V lost 3 bases to trimming and J lost 0 bases, with 2 bases between them. The CDR3 here is CASSFMNTEAFF. The CDR3 DNA reads as TGTGCCAGCAGCTTCATGAACACTGAAGCTTTCTTT.

This clone was seen just once. The rearrangement joins TRBV6-5 to TRBJ2-3, with a possible D match to TRBD1 (6 bases). Trimming cost V 2 bases and J 0 bases, with 9 bases left between them. CDR3 length: 15 residues. Germline V gives CDR1 MNHEY, CDR2 SVGAGI. CDR3 protein: CASSYGGSSTDTQYF. The CDR3 DNA follows: TGTGCCAGCAGTTACGGGGGCAGTAGCACAGATACGCAGTATTTT.

The chain recombines TRBV27 with TRBJ1-2, with D possibly TRBD1 on 6 matching bases. Deletions cut 4 bases from V and 4 bases from J, with 16 bases between. This CDR3 has 15 residues. Germline values: CDR1 MNHEY, CDR2 SMNVEV (reference sequence). This CDR3 is CASSSRDKGIYGYTF. The CDR3 bases are TGTGCCAGCAGTTCCCGGGACAAGGGGATCTATGGCTACACCTTC.

The chain couples TRBV10-3 to TRBJ2-7; no definite D call. CDR3 length: 14 amino acids. CDR1 is ENHRY and CDR2 is SYGVKD in the germline V gene. The V end was cut by 3 bases, the J end by 1 base, with 10 bases between. The CDR3 here is CAISDVTFSYEQYF. CDR3 in DNA: TGTGCCATCAGTGACGTGACTTTTTCCTACGAGCAGTACTTC.

Points on this clone: The junction differs from germline at one of its ends, possibly a read error. The chain uses TRBV13 and TRBJ2-3, with TRBD2 matching over 12 bases. The CDR3 has 15 residues. Germline V gene lookup returns CDR1 PRHDT and CDR2 FYEKMQ (reference sequence). This CDR3 reads CASSFRTSGVDTQYF. The CDR3 bases are TGTGCCAGCAGCTTCCGGACTAGCGGGGTCGATACGCAATATTTT.

The chain uses TRBV9 and TRBJ2-1, with 9 bases aligning to TRBD2. This CDR3 contains 14 residues. V dropped 4 bases and J dropped 4; count of bases not matched to a gene: 3. The germline CDR1 and CDR2 sequences are SGDLS and YYNGEE. The CDR3: CASSQAGGYNEQFF. In DNA, the CDR3 is TGTGCCAGCAGCCAGGCGGGAGGGTACAATGAGCAGTTCTTC.

This clone was picked up one time. The V gene is TRBV4-2, the J gene TRBJ2-1, with 10 bases that match TRBD2. CDR3 length: 16 amino acids. Looked up from germline, CDR1 is LGHNA and CDR2 is YNFKEQ. Trimming took 0 bases from V and 5 from J; bases not matched to a gene: 4. The CDR3 loop is CASSQEAGGLHNEQFF. The CDR3 DNA reads TGTGCCAGCAGCCAAGAAGCGGGAGGGCTCCACAATGAGCAGTTCTTC.

This chain uses TRBV7-9 with TRBJ2-3; 9 nucleotides agree with TRBD2. Losses at the gene ends were 5 bases for V and 2 bases for J; bases not matched to a gene: 8. Germline CDR1 and CDR2: SEHNR and FQNEAQ (reference sequence). The CDR3 sequence is 16 residues long. This chain's CDR3 is CASSTRLADYTDTQYF. DNA of the CDR3: TGTGCCAGCAGCACTCGACTAGCGGATTACACAGATACGCAGTATTTT.

V is TRBV29-1 and J is TRBJ1-2, with TRBD1 matching 7 bases. Germline trimming cut 4 bases from V and 8 bases from J; bases unmatched to any gene: 13. This CDR3 is 14 amino acids long. CDR1 and CDR2 (germline): SQVTM, ANQGSEA. The CDR3 loop reads CSVGQGSHSEGYTF. The CDR3 nucleotides read TGCAGCGTTGGACAGGGATCCCACTCGGAGGGCTACACCTTC.

The chain joins TRBV4-2 to TRBJ2-7, with 13 bases lining up with TRBD2. This CDR3 comprises 17 residues. Germline lookup yields CDR1 LGHNA and CDR2 YNFKEQ. Trimming took 4 bases from V and 2 from J; bases not matched to a gene: 8. The CDR3 loop reads CASSPLKLAGGPYEQYF. The CDR3 bases are TGTGCCAGCAGCCCCTTGAAACTAGCGGGAGGGCCCTACGAGCAGTACTTC.

The chain joins TRBV28 to TRBJ1-2, with D possibly TRBD1 on 5 matching bases. The germline CDR1 and CDR2 sequences are MDHEN and SYDVKM. Deletions cut 7 bases from V and 9 bases from J, with 24 bases between. This CDR3 is built from 15 residues. As DNA, the CDR3 is TGTGCCAGCAATGCTCTAGCGGGGCCACATAATAGCTACACCTTC. Translated, it gives CASNALAGPHNSYTF.

The chain uses TRBV27 and TRBJ2-1, with 8 positions matching TRBD2. The CDR3 totals 15 residues. The trim removed 2 bases at V and 6 bases at J, leaving 6 bases unmatched. CDR1 is MNHEY, CDR2 SMNVEV, per germline (reference sequence). The CDR3 is CASSLRTSLGNEQFF. The DNA for the CDR3 is TGTGCCAGCAGTTTACGGACTAGCCTGGGCAATGAGCAGTTCTTC.

V gene TRBV18 combines with J gene TRBJ2-1; D is uncertain. Germline CDR1 and CDR2: KGHSH and LQKENI. The CDR3 spans 16 residues. Trimming left V 4 bases short and J 0 bases short, with 13 bases between. The CDR3 loop is CASSRGARSSYNEQFF. The CDR3 nucleotides are TGTGCCAGCTCACGAGGAGCTCGTAGCTCCTACAATGAGCAGTTCTTC.